One TCR beta chain is described in this entry. Its antigen is still unknown. The data were taken from a study of cytomegalovirus exposure and HLA in healthy donors. General observations from the study: A highly shared variant cluster was judged a likely technical artifact. Productive status was seen about 87% or about 30% of the time for most TCR beta V segments in an earlier analysis. In a later analysis, several top co-occurrence clusters appeared linked to parvovirus B19, influenza, CMV and Epstein-Barr virus.

This CDR3 spans 15 amino acids. The germline V gene has CDR1 SGHKS and CDR2 YYEKEE (reference sequence). The V end lost 4 bases, the J end lost 0 bases, and 8 bases lay between the germline ends. The PCR used 60 Vbeta and 13 Jbeta primers. Profiling relied on immunoSEQ multiplex PCR, and the TCRdb table lists in-frame clones only, not all of them. This sample carries 65,000 to 95,000 clones, under 80% of them seen once, and the ten largest clones take 13%. The origin of this receptor is a human donor in good health. This chain connects TRBV5-5 to TRBJ2-6; no firm D call. Source material: PBMCs. The CDR3 DNA is TGTGCCAGCAGCCTCCACATCTCTGGGGCCAACGTCCTGACTTTC. Residues: CASSLHISGANVLTF.